This entry lists 30 T cell receptor beta chains sequenced from one sample in a study of cytomegalovirus exposure and HLA in healthy donors. In the PCR, 60 Vbeta and 13 Jbeta primers were used. Method: immunoSEQ multiplex PCR; TCRdb's copy keeps in-frame clones and lacks some. This sample carries roughly 120,000 clones, approximately 78% of them seen once, and the ten largest clones take roughly 3.5%. What was sequenced was PBMCs. All receptors come from a man in his forties in good health and CMV-seronegative.

J is TRBJ1-2 and V is TRBV27; D is unresolved. The length of the CDR3 is 14 residues. CDR1 and CDR2 from the germline V gene are MNHEY and SMNVEV (reference sequence). V dropped 4 bases and J dropped 6 bases, with 15 bases sitting between them. The chain's CDR3 is CASSSFREEDGYTF. CDR3 nucleotides: TGTGCCAGCAGTTCTTTTAGGGAGGAGGATGGCTACACCTTC.

This clone was found once. The chain links TRBV11-2 to TRBJ2-1; TRBD2 might be the D (5 bases). The ends were cut back, 5 bases at V and 9 bases at J, with 20 bases in the middle. Germline V gives CDR1 SGHAT, CDR2 FQNNGV. The CDR3 has 15 amino acids. The CDR3 loop reads CASSPSSSGAGEQFF. The CDR3 DNA is TGTGCCAGCAGCCCTTCCTCCTCAGGCGCGGGTGAGCAGTTCTTC.

CDR3 sequence reads: CASSQNEVAGELFF. The CDR3 bases are TGCGCCAGCAGCCAAAACGAGGTTGCCGGGGAGCTGTTTTTT. The chain combines TRBV4-1 with TRBJ2-2, with D hard to call. CDR1 is MGHRA and CDR2 is YSYEKL in the germline V gene. The CDR3 loop spans 14 amino acids. Trimming stripped 2 bases from V and 6 bases from J, with 10 bases between.

This sequence joins TRBV11-2 and TRBJ2-7; TRBD1 matches 7 bases. Germline V CDR1 and CDR2: SGHAT, FQNNGV. V gave up 4 bases and J gave up 6 bases; unmatched junction bases: 6. This CDR3 is built from 13 residues. This CDR3 reads CASSYDRVGEQYF. The CDR3, as DNA: TGTGCCAGCAGCTATGACAGGGTTGGCGAGCAGTACTTC.

The rearrangement joins TRBV19 to TRBJ1-5, with 8 bases lining up with TRBD1. J lost 0 bases, V lost 10 bases, and 8 bases had no gene match. The CDR3 extends over 15 amino acids. Germline V gene lookup returns CDR1 LNHDA and CDR2 SQIVND (reference sequence). In DNA, the CDR3 is TGTGCCACCAGACAGGGGAGTTATAGCAATCAGCCCCAGCATTTT. Its protein product is CATRQGSYSNQPQHF.

V gene TRBV5-6 combines with J gene TRBJ1-5; D not certain. The CDR3 is made up of 17 amino acids. V lost 4 bases to trimming and J lost 1 base, with 18 bases between them. Per germline, CDR1 SGHDT and CDR2 YYEEEE. The CDR3, as DNA: TGTGCCAGCAGCCTTTACGGAGGCAAGAGGAGCAATCAGCCCCAGCATTTT. This gives the protein CASSLYGGKRSNQPQHF.

J is TRBJ2-5 and V is TRBV9; TRBD2 agrees at 8 bases. Germline V gene data show CDR1 as SGDLS and CDR2 as YYNGEE. Trimming took 0 bases from V and 2 from J; bases not matched to a gene: 6. The CDR3 covers 16 residues. Written as DNA, the CDR3 is TGTGCCAGCAGCGTAGGAGGGCCGGGGGGGCAAGAGACCCAGTACTTC. This codes for CASSVGGPGGQETQYF.

The CDR3 DNA follows: TGTGCCAGCAGTCGTTCGGGGGGCGACCTTGCTGAAAAACTGTTTTTT. It yields the protein CASSRSGGDLAEKLFF. The rearrangement links TRBV25-1 to TRBJ1-4, with D perhaps TRBD1 (6 bases). This CDR3 is built from 16 residues. Between the trimmed V and J ends, which lost 5 bases and 7 bases, there was a span of 20 bases. Germline values: CDR1 MGHDK, CDR2 SYGVNS.

Regarding this clone: The junction and the germline gene differ at one end; a read error may be behind it. V and J are TRBV5-1 and TRBJ2-6; D perhaps matches TRBD1 (6 bases). Per the germline V gene, CDR1 is SGHRS and CDR2 is YFSETQ. The CDR3 is made up of 15 amino acids. Here the CDR3 DNA reads TGCGCCAGCAGTTCGCAGGGGACCGGGGCCAACGGCCTGACTTTC. This sequence encodes CASSSQGTGANGLTF.

The chain joins TRBV18 to TRBJ1-3; D remains unclear. The germline V gene has CDR1 KGHSH and CDR2 LQKENI. The germline V and J ends were trimmed by 4 bases and 4 bases, with 17 bases remaining between them. This CDR3 is built from 16 residues. The CDR3 region has the DNA TGTGCCAGCTCACTTACCACGCAAAGCTCCGGAAACACCATATATTTT. The encoded protein is CASSLTTQSSGNTIYF.

Regarding this clone: One end of the junction fails to match germline, which may point to a read error. V is TRBV4-1 and J is TRBJ2-6; the D gene is possibly TRBD1 (6 bases). The CDR3 loop spans 16 amino acids. The germline gives CDR1 MGHRA, CDR2 YSYEKL. CDR3 in amino acids: CASSQVRGTGANGLTF. The CDR3 coding sequence is TGCGCCAGCAGCCAAGTCAGGGGAACTGGGGCCAACGGCCTGACTTTC.

The chain is built from TRBV4-3 and TRBJ2-2; perhaps TRBD1 as D (5 bases). Germline V gene data show CDR1 as LGHNA and CDR2 as YSLEER. The CDR3 is 14 amino acids. The V end lost 4 bases, the J end lost 6 bases, and 12 bases lay between the germline ends. The CDR3 region has the DNA TGCGCCAGCAGCCCGCGGACATCTTCCGGGGAGCTGTTTTTT. It specifies CASSPRTSSGELFF.

Only one count was recorded for this clone. The chain is built from TRBV7-8 and TRBJ1-4; 8 bases are a match to TRBD1. The V gene's germline CDR1 is SGHVS and CDR2 FQNEAQ. The V and J ends lost 3 bases and 5 bases, in that order; junction bases with no gene match: 5. The length of the CDR3 is 15 residues. The CDR3 bases are TGTGCCAGCAGCTTTTCGGGACAGGAGAATGAAAAACTGTTTTTT. It translates to CASSFSGQENEKLFF.

This chain links TRBV6-1 with TRBJ2-3; 8 bases match TRBD2. CDR3 length: 17 residues. After removal of 6 bases from V and 6 bases from J, the junction contained 17 bases not matched to a gene. CDR1 is MNHNS, CDR2 SASEGT, per germline. Written as DNA, the CDR3 is TGTGCCAGCAGGGAAACTAGCGGATCGACCGGATACGATACGCAGTATTTT. It codes for CASRETSGSTGYDTQYF.

The chain is built from TRBV19 and TRBJ2-3, with a weak D call TRBD2 (5 bases). This CDR3 comprises 15 residues. In germline, CDR1 is LNHDA, CDR2 SQIVND (reference sequence). V lost 6 bases and J 0 bases, leaving 13 bases between the germline ends. CDR3 sequence: CASRWEHPSTDTQYF. The DNA for the CDR3 is TGTGCCAGTAGATGGGAGCATCCTAGCACAGATACGCAGTATTTT.

This chain joins TRBV2 and TRBJ1-6, with a weak D call TRBD1 (6 bases). The CDR3 spans 14 residues. Looked up from germline, CDR1 is SNHLY and CDR2 is FYNNEI. Trimming took off 6 bases at V and 7 bases at J, with 13 bases between the two ends. The CDR3, as DNA: TGTGCCAGCAGCGTTGGACAGACAAATTCACCCCTCCACTTT. Its translation: CASSVGQTNSPLHF.

The chain combines TRBV5-1 with TRBJ1-4; a possible D gene is TRBD1 (5 bases). The germline CDR1 and CDR2 sequences are SGHRS and YFSETQ. The germline V and J ends were trimmed by 0 bases and 7 bases, with 10 bases remaining between them. The CDR3 runs to 14 residues. The CDR3 loop is CASSLGGGGEKLFF. The CDR3 DNA sequence: TGCGCCAGCAGCTTGGGCGGGGGAGGTGAAAAACTGTTTTTT.

V is TRBV7-9 and J is TRBJ2-5; 8 bases fit TRBD1. Unmatched junction bases numbered 5, after V lost 5 bases and J lost 3 bases. Germline lookup yields CDR1 SEHNR and CDR2 FQNEAQ (reference sequence). The CDR3 sequence is 14 residues long. CDR3 in DNA: TGTGCCAGCAGCCCAGGACAGGGAAAAGAGACCCAGTACTTC. This codes for CASSPGQGKETQYF.

The chain combines TRBV28 with TRBJ1-6; D uncertain. V lost 3 bases and J lost 11, with 11 bases in between. Germline CDR1 is MDHEN and CDR2 is SYDVKM. This CDR3 comprises 13 residues. CDR3 DNA: TGTGCCAGCAGTTTTGGGTCTGCGGCACCCCTCCACTTT. Translating it yields CASSFGSAAPLHF. The full variable domain, with the rest looked up from reference TRBV28 and TRBJ1-6, is DVKVTQSSRYLVKRTGEKVFLECVQDMDHENMFWYRQDPGLGLRLIYFSYDVKMKEKGDIPEGYSVSREKKERFSLILESASTNQTSMYLCASSFGSAAPLHFGNGTRLTVT.

This clone was picked up a small number of times. V gene TRBV5-1 combines with J gene TRBJ2-1; 10 bases line up with TRBD1. The J segment lost 9 bases and the V segment lost 0 bases, leaving 15 bases of the junction unmatched. Germline-derived CDR1 and CDR2 are SGHRS and YFSETQ. CDR3 length equals 18 residues. This CDR3 reads CASSLEVLGGTGVIEQFF. CDR3 nucleotides: TGCGCCAGCAGCTTGGAGGTCCTTGGCGGGACAGGGGTAATTGAGCAGTTCTTC.

This chain connects TRBV19 to TRBJ1-1; maybe TRBD1 (6 bases). The CDR3 runs 13 residues. Between the trimmed V and J ends, which lost 3 bases and 1 base, there was a span of 6 bases. Germline V gene lookup returns CDR1 LNHDA and CDR2 SQIVND (reference sequence). The CDR3 DNA follows: TGTGCCAGTAGTATGGACAGGAACACTGAAGCTTTCTTT. Translated: CASSMDRNTEAFF.

CDR3 sequence reads: CASSQDGGTGSSSGNTIYF. The CDR3 coding sequence is TGCGCCAGCAGCCAAGATGGGGGGACAGGGTCCTCCTCTGGAAACACCATATATTTT. This sequence joins TRBV4-3 and TRBJ1-3, with 9 bases matching TRBD1. The length of the CDR3 is 19 residues. The ends lost 0 bases at V and 0 bases at J; junction bases unmatched: 9. In germline, CDR1 is LGHNA, CDR2 YSLEER.

V and J are TRBV9 and TRBJ1-6; no clear D. The CDR3 has 14 amino acids. V lost 0 bases and J 7 bases, leaving 8 bases between the germline ends. The germline V gene has CDR1 SGDLS and CDR2 YYNGEE. The CDR3 loop is CASSVDYPNSPLHF. CDR3 coding DNA: TGTGCCAGCAGCGTAGATTATCCGAATTCACCCCTCCACTTT.

The CDR3 DNA reads as TGTGCCAGCAGCTTACTGACAGGCTCCTATAATTCACCCCTCCACTTT. This gives the protein CASSLLTGSYNSPLHF. The chain combines TRBV7-9 with TRBJ1-6; tentative D call: TRBD1 (6 bases). The CDR3 totals 16 residues. The germline V and J ends were trimmed by 2 bases and 0 bases, with 8 bases remaining between them. Germline V lookup: CDR1 SEHNR, CDR2 FQNEAQ (reference sequence).

In its sample, this clone was seen once. This chain uses TRBV18 with TRBJ2-7, with a weak D call TRBD1 (5 bases). Germline V gene sequence: CDR1 KGHSH, CDR2 LQKENI. V was clipped by 3 bases and J by 0 bases, with 9 bases between them. This CDR3 has 14 residues. CDR3: CASSPDRTSYEQYF. CDR3 nucleotides: TGTGCCAGCTCACCCGACAGAACCTCCTACGAGCAGTACTTC.

This clone was observed a few times. V and J are TRBV28 and TRBJ2-7; D is ambiguous. V lost 5 bases, J lost 2 bases, and 10 bases lay in between. The CDR3 loop spans 13 amino acids. Germline V gene data show CDR1 as MDHEN and CDR2 as SYDVKM. Written as DNA, the CDR3 is TGTGCCAGCAGTCCTAATCTCCCCTACGAGCAGTACTTC. It specifies CASSPNLPYEQYF.

The genes are TRBV23-1 and TRBJ1-4, with TRBD1 identical over 7 bases. TRBV23-1 is an open reading frame, and its role is uncertain. The CDR3 runs 17 residues. J was trimmed by 7 bases and V by 0 bases; bases with no gene match: 11. The CDR3: CASSQSADREVGEKLFF. The CDR3 DNA follows: TGCGCCAGCAGTCAATCGGCCGACAGGGAGGTAGGTGAAAAACTGTTTTTT.

V gene TRBV7-8 combines with J gene TRBJ2-2; D not certain. Trimming removed 8 bases at V and 2 bases at J, with 6 bases between. This CDR3 is built from 12 residues. CDR1 SGHVS and CDR2 FQNEAQ come from the germline V gene. CDR3 protein: CASFYNTGELFF. DNA of the CDR3: TGTGCCAGCTTCTATAACACCGGGGAGCTGTTTTTT.

This clone was observed a few times. The chain couples TRBV5-1 to TRBJ2-7; TRBD1 agrees at 8 bases. Germline V CDR1 and CDR2: SGHRS, YFSETQ. The V gene end was trimmed by 0 bases and the J gene end by 0 bases; junction bases not matched to a gene: 11. This CDR3 has 18 amino acids. CDR3 nucleotide sequence: TGCGCCAGCAGCTTGGACATTACAGGGGGATATAGCTCCTACGAGCAGTACTTC. It translates to CASSLDITGGYSSYEQYF.

The chain is built from TRBV7-2 and TRBJ1-2, with 7 bases lining up with TRBD1. The V gene end was trimmed by 5 bases and the J gene end by 4 bases; junction bases not matched to a gene: 4. This CDR3 is 13 amino acids long. The germline V gene encodes CDR1 SGHTA and CDR2 FQGNSA. DNA of the CDR3: TGTGCCAGCAGCCCGGGGACAGCCTATGGCTACACCTTC. This gives the protein CASSPGTAYGYTF.